The 4 T cell receptor beta chains below were found in one sample sequenced in a study of shared clonotypes between healthy human individuals. The table came from immunoSEQ multiplex PCR; TCRdb's copy has only in-frame clones and leaves some out. The sample yields roughly 1,800,000 clones, approximately 94% seen once. The naive CD8 fraction comprised CD45RO-negative cells positively selected for CCR7 and excluded terminally differentiated effector memory CD45RA+ cells. The sample taken for sequencing was naive CD8+ T cells sorted from blood. These receptors came from a man aged 18 to 30 in good health.

The chain uses TRBV10-3 and TRBJ2-7; a possible D gene is TRBD2 (6 bases). CDR3 size: 15 residues. Germline V lookup: CDR1 ENHRY, CDR2 SYGVKD. The V and J ends lost 2 bases and 0 bases respectively, with 11 bases between them. The CDR3 nucleotides read TGTGCCATCAGTGAGCCTTTCGGGGGCTCCTACGAGCAGTACTTC. Amino acid sequence: CAISEPFGGSYEQYF.

The chain employs TRBV27 and TRBJ2-7, with TRBD1 identical over 8 bases. This CDR3 comprises 14 residues. Germline CDR1 reads MNHEY; CDR2 reads SMNVEV (reference sequence). J gave up 3 bases and V 4 bases, and 5 bases lay outside the gene matches. CDR3 nucleotides: TGTGCCAGCAGTTACAGGGGGATCAGCTACGAGCAGTACTTC. Encoded protein: CASSYRGISYEQYF.

This clone was counted a few times. The chain links TRBV28 to TRBJ2-2; 8 bases match TRBD2. The CDR3 consists of 15 residues. Germline CDR1 reads MDHEN; CDR2 reads SYDVKM. Losses at the gene ends were 5 bases for V and 2 bases for J; bases not matched to a gene: 4. The CDR3 DNA reads as TGTGCCAGCAGTCCTACTAGCGGTAACACCGGGGAGCTGTTTTTT. Translating it yields CASSPTSGNTGELFF.

The chain uses TRBV6-5 and TRBJ2-1, with 7 bases fitting TRBD2. The CDR3 has 16 residues. Looked up from germline, CDR1 is MNHEY and CDR2 is SVGAGI. V was clipped by 0 bases and J by 5 bases; unmatched bases: 7. CDR3: CASSYSNPGTNNEQFF. In DNA, the CDR3 is TGTGCCAGCAGTTACTCTAACCCCGGGACTAACAATGAGCAGTTCTTC.